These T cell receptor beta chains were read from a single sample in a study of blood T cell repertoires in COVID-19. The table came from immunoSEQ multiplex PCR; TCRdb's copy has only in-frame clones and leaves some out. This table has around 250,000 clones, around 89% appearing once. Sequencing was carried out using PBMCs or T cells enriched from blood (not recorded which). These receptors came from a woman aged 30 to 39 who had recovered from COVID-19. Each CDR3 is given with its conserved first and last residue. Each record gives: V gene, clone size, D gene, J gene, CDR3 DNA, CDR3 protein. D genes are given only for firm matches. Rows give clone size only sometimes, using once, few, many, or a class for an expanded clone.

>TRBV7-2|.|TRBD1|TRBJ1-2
TGTGCCAGCAGCTTAGAGGCCCAGGGGGCTGGCTACACCTTC
CASSLEAQGAGYTF
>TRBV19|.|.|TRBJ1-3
TGTGCCAGTAGTATAGCCCCGTACAGCTCTGGAAACACCATATATTTT
CASSIAPYSSGNTIYF
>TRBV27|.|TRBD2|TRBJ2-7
TGTGCCAGCAGTCCGCCTTGGGGACTAGCGGTCTACGAGCAGTACTTC
CASSPPWGLAVYEQYF
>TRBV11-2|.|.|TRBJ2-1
TGTGCCAGCAGCATTGGAGTTGGGCAGTTCTTC
CASSIGVGQFF
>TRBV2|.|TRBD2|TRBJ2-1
TGTGCCAGCAGTAGCCTAGCGGGAGGTAGGGCCTACAATGAGCAGTTCTTC
CASSSLAGGRAYNEQFF
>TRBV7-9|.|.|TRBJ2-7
TGTGCCAGCAGCTCGCTTCACTTTCTCCACCCCTACGAGCAGTACTTC
CASSSLHFLHPYEQYF
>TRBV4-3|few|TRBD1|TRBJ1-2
TGCGCCAGCAGCCAAGATCTCAAGACAGGGGCCCATGGCTACACCTTC
CASSQDLKTGAHGYTF
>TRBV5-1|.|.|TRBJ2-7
TGCGCCAGCAGCGGCGGAGTTAGAGAAAACGAGCAGTACTTC
CASSGGVRENEQYF
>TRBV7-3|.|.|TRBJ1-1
TGTGCCAGTACCGCGGACAAAAACACTGAAGCTTTCTTT
CASTADKNTEAFF
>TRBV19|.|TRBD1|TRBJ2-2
TGTGCCAGTAGTCCCTGGACAGGGGGCAGCACCGGGGAGCTGTTTTTT
CASSPWTGGSTGELFF
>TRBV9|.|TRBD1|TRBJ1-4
TGTGCCAGCAGCGTAGCAGGACAGGGTGAAAAACTGTTTTTT
CASSVAGQGEKLFF
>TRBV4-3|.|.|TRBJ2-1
TGCGCCAGCAGCCAAAGTGCCGCGGTATACAATGAGCAGTTCTTC
CASSQSAAVYNEQFF
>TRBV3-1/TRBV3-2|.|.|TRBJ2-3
TGTGCCAGCAGCCAAGCAGGAAATACGCAGTATTTT
CASSQAGNTQYF
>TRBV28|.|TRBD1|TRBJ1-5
TGTGCCAGCAGTTTAGCTTTGACAGGGTTGGGCAATCAGCCCCAGCATTTT
CASSLALTGLGNQPQHF
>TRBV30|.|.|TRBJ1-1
TGTGCCTGGAGTGTACGGGGGGGCACTGAAGCTTTCTTT
CAWSVRGGTEAFF
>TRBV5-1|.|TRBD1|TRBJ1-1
TGCGCCAGCAGCTTGTTAGGGCAGGGGGTTGGGAACACTGAAGCTTTCTTT
CASSLLGQGVGNTEAFF
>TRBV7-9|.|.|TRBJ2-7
TGTGCCAGCAGCTTAGGGGCAGGCAATTCGAACGAGCAGTACTTC
CASSLGAGNSNEQYF
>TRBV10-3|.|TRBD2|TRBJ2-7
TGTGCCATCAGTGACCTCGGGGGGGCTTCCCTCTACGAGCAGTACTTC
CAISDLGGASLYEQYF
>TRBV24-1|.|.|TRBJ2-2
TGTGCCACCACCGACAGCAGCACCGGGGAGCTGTTTTTT
CATTDSSTGELFF
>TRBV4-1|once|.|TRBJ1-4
TGCGCCAGCAGCCAAGATGAGGCAGCCTTTAATGAAAAACTGTTTTTT
CASSQDEAAFNEKLFF
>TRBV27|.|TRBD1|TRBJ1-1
TGTGCCAGCAGTTTATTTCTCCCTCCGTCCGGGACAGGGGGAATGAACACTGAAGCTTTCTTT
CASSLFLPPSGTGGMNTEAFF
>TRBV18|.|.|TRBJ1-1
TGTGCCAGCTCACCGCGGGGTCTGAACACTGAAGCTTTCTTT
CASSPRGLNTEAFF
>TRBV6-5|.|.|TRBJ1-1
TGTGCCAGCAGTCTACCGACAGGCGAAGCTTTCTTT
CASSLPTGEAFF
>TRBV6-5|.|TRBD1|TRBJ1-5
TGTGCCAGCAGTTATCAGGGGGGCAATCAGCCCCAGCATTTT
CASSYQGGNQPQHF
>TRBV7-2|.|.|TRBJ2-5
TGTGCCAGCAGCTTAGTTTATGGAGCGGAAGAGACCCAGTACTTC
CASSLVYGAEETQYF
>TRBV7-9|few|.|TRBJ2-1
TGTGCCAGCAGCTTAGGCGAAGCTGAGCAGTTCTTC
CASSLGEAEQFF
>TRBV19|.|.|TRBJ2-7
TGTGCCAGTAGTATAAGCGACGCCACCCGCCGATCCTACGAGCAGTACTTC
CASSISDATRRSYEQYF
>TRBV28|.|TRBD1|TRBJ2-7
TGTGCCAGCAGTTTATCTCATGGACAGGGGTCCTACGAGCAGTACTTC
CASSLSHGQGSYEQYF
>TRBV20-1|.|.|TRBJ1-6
TGCAGTGCTAGTAGCGATTCACCCCTCCACTTT
CSASSDSPLHF